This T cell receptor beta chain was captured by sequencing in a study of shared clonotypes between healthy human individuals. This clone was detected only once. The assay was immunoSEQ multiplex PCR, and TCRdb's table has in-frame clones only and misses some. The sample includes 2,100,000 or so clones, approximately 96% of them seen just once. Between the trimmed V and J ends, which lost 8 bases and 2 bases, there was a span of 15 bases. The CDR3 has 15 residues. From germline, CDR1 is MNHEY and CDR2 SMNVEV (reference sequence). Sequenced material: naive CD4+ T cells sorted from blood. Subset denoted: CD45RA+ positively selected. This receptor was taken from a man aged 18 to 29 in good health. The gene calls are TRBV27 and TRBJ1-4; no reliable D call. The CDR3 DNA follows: TGTGCCAGCGGAGCCCGGGCGGCGACTAATGAAAAACTGTTTTTT. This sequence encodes CASGARAATNEKLFF.